The source of this T cell receptor beta chain is a study of cytomegalovirus exposure and HLA in healthy donors. Notes on the study in general: Presence/absence analyses assumed roughly uniform sequencing depth across donors. Later work associated fewer than 20,000 TCR beta sequences with HLA alleles at 0.05 false discovery rate. The authors enumerated 150 to 200 TCR beta chains as linked to cytomegalovirus. The authors confirmed in vitro that three CMV-associated chains were specific for CMV antigens.

The CDR3 has 12 amino acids. Trimming took 5 bases from V and 5 from J, leaving 10 bases between them. CDR1 is SGHTA, CDR2 FQGNSA, per germline. Use of 60 Vbeta and 13 Jbeta primers characterized the PCR. Repertoires were generated with immunoSEQ multiplex PCR, while TCRdb's copy carries only in-frame clones and drops some. The sample lists 100,000 to 150,000 clones; 65% to 80% were seen once. Remarks on this clone: Antigen unknown.

This receptor was identified in a woman between 40 and 50 years old in good health and CMV-seropositive. Sequencing was carried out using PBMCs. The chain couples TRBV7-2 to TRBJ2-7, with D possibly being TRBD1 (6 bases). CDR3 in DNA: TGTGCCAGCAGCCTAACAGGGAACGAGCAGTACTTC. Translation gives CASSLTGNEQYF.